The following is a T cell receptor (beta chain) sequence with its context. Its antigen is not known. The source of the sample is a study of Graves' ophthalmopathy and Graves' hyperthyroidism. Overall study results and limits: Detected in blood as well were most expanded thyroid clonotypes with frequency above 0.001.

PBMCs originated in around 11 ml of fresh peripheral blood. Amplified material comprised TCR beta CDR3 regions derived from RNA transcripts. Scientists carried out first-round RT-PCR using HTBI primers and then a second-round multiplex PCR. TCRdb passed the multiplex PCR reads through MiXCR, listing each CDR3 protein once. The table includes about 200,000 distinct CDR3 sequences, around 30% detected once. Unmatched junction bases numbered 8, after V lost 6 bases and J lost 7 bases. CDR1 is MNHNS and CDR2 is SASEGT in the germline V gene. The CDR3 contains 13 residues. The genes are TRBV6-1 and TRBJ1-2, with 7 bases that match TRBD1. The clonotype originates from a man aged 45-65 years with Graves' ophthalmopathy. The source material was peripheral blood. CDR3 protein: CASSRDSALGYTF. CDR3 nucleotides: TGTGCCAGCAGCAGGGACAGCGCGCTTGGCTACACCTTC.